This T cell receptor beta chain stems from a study of T cell responses to AZD1222 COVID-19 vaccine. On the study more broadly: Timing groups of about 4 and about 12 weeks for second doses were pooled.

In regard to this clone: Its antigen is unidentified.

CDR1 LGHDT and CDR2 YNNKEL come from the germline V gene (reference sequence). V dropped 0 bases and J dropped 5; count of bases not matched to a gene: 5. The CDR3 totals 16 residues. Whole-study results and caveats: A mostly white British donor set with more females was recruited, and clonal diversity was possibly underestimated. Once two AZD1222 doses were given, Spike-specific TCR breadth and depth went up. Nearly half of unique spike-specific TCRs reportedly avoided B.1.351 and B.1.1.7 mutated regions.

Sequenced by immunoSEQ multiplex PCR; TCRdb stores in-frame clones only, minus some. The sample includes about 140,000 clones, 90% of them seen just once. The sequence came from an adult in good health. The specimen comprised peripheral blood, sampled on day 0 of AZD1222 vaccination. The rearrangement uses TRBV3-1 (or the pseudogene TRBV3-2) and TRBJ2-3, with 10 bases identical to TRBD2. The CDR3 coding sequence is TGTGCCAGCAGCCAAGAAAGCGGGAGGGCCGTAGATACGCAGTATTTT. It is translated as CASSQESGRAVDTQYF.